Given below is one TCR beta chain in context. Its antigen is undetermined. Survey level was the resolution at which the v3.0 immunoSEQ assay ran. Sequenced by immunoSEQ multiplex PCR; TCRdb stores in-frame clones only, minus some. The data contain tens of thousands of clones, roughly 88% of them singletons. The V gene's germline CDR1 is SGHTA and CDR2 FQGTGA. This CDR3 region has 13 residues. The V and J ends lost 5 bases and 4 bases respectively, with 12 bases between them. The record originates from a study of long-term antiretroviral therapy in people with HIV. General study points: Although diversity increased after ART, it remained lower than in transplant donor controls.

Sequencing used unsorted PBMCs, obtained about 4.5 years after starting antiretroviral therapy. The sequence came from a young man with HIV. The rearrangement uses TRBV7-3 and TRBJ2-7; either TRBD1 or TRBD2 may fit D (5 bases each). Here the CDR3 DNA reads TGTGCCAGCAGCGCCCGGGACGGGTACGAGCAGTACTTC. It yields the protein CASSARDGYEQYF.